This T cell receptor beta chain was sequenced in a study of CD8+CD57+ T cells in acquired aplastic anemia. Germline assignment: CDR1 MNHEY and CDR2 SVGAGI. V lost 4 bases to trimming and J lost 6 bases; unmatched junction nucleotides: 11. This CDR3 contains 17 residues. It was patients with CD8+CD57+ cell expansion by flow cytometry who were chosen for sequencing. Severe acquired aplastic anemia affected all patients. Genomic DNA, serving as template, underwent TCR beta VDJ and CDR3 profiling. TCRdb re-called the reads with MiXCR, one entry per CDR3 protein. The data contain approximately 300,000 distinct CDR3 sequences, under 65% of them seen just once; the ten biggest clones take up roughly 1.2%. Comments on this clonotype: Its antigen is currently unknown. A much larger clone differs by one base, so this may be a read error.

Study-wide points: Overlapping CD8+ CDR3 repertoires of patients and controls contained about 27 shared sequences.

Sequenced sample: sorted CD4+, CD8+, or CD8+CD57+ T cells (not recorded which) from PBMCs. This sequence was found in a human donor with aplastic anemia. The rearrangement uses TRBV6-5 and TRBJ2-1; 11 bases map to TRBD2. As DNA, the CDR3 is TGTGCCAGCAGTTGGCACCCTAGCGGGGGGTTAGGCAATGAGCAGTTCTTC. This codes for CASSWHPSGGLGNEQFF.